This TCR beta chain was identified during a study of blood T cell repertoires in COVID-19. Study background: Samples taken during acute and convalescent COVID-19 were collected in the United States, Italy and Spain. T cells, B-cell-depleted T cells, or PBMCs provided the cDNA or gDNA that served as material.

Seattle patients were enrolled while actively infected and followed longitudinally. Germline V gene data show CDR1 as SGHDN and CDR2 as FVKESK. The CDR3 is made up of 15 amino acids. Unmatched junction bases numbered 9, after V lost 3 bases and J lost 8 bases. Under the authors' procedure: Amplification of reference gene primers was used by the study to estimate nucleated cell counts. Sequenced by immunoSEQ multiplex PCR; TCRdb stores in-frame clones only, minus some. From that table come the V and J calls and clone size; the DNA was used to work out D and trimming. The sample holds 200,000 to 300,000 clones, about 93% seen once.

The gene calls are TRBV14 and TRBJ1-4; TRBD1 matches 7 bases. The sample comprised peripheral blood. The origin of this receptor is a man aged 25 to 40 with COVID-19, enrolled during active disease. The CDR3 DNA sequence: TGTGCCAGCAGCCATATTCGACAGGGTGAGGAAAAACTGTTTTTT. Translating gives CASSHIRQGEEKLFF.